This is a list of T cell receptor beta chains from one sample in a study of control samples from healthy donors and cancer patients. Assay: immunoSEQ multiplex PCR; the TCRdb copy retains only in-frame clones and omits some. The profile shows under 200,000 clones, just under 95% of them singletons. The sequenced sample was blood. The receptors originated from a middle-aged woman in good health. CDR3s include the opening cysteine and the closing phenylalanine or tryptophan. The order of the fields is J gene, clone size, V gene, D gene, CDR3 DNA, CDR3 protein. The D gene is left open where the match is weak. Rows give clone size only sometimes, using once, few, many, or a class for an expanded clone.

TRBJ2-3	.	TRBV7-8	.	TGTGCCAGCAGCTTAATTAAAAGCAAGGGGTGGAATACGCAGTATTTT	CASSLIKSKGWNTQYF
TRBJ2-5	.	TRBV24-1	TRBD2	TGTGCCACTTCGGCGGGGGGGACCGCAGAGACCCAGTACTTC	CATSAGGTAETQYF
TRBJ2-6	.	TRBV7-2	.	TGTGCCAGCCACGGGGCTTTAGGGGCCAACGTCCTGACTTTC	CASHGALGANVLTF
TRBJ2-1	.	TRBV6-4	TRBD2	TGTGCCAGCAGTGTAGCGGGGGGCTCCTACAATGAGCAGTTCTTC	CASSVAGGSYNEQFF
TRBJ2-5	.	TRBV12-5	.	TGTGCTAGTGGTCCATCACCAGAGACCCAGTACTTC	CASGPSPETQYF
TRBJ1-2	.	TRBV4-2	.	TGTGCCAGCAGCCAAGATCCCCCAGTCTATGGCTACACCTTC	CASSQDPPVYGYTF
TRBJ2-1	.	TRBV7-9	TRBD2	TGTGCCAGCAGCTTGGGCGGGGGGGCCGGCGAGCAGTTCTTC	CASSLGGGAGEQFF
TRBJ2-1	once	TRBV5-5	.	TGTGCCAGCAGCTTGGGGTCCAGGGCCAATGAGCAGTTCTTC	CASSLGSRANEQFF
TRBJ2-2	.	TRBV7-2	.	TGTGCCAGCAGCTTAGTAAGGGGAACCGGGGAGCTGTTTTTT	CASSLVRGTGELFF
TRBJ2-2	.	TRBV9	TRBD2	TGTGCCAGCAGCGTAGAAGCGGGGGGGCCCTACGGGGAGCTGTTTTTT	CASSVEAGGPYGELFF
TRBJ2-3	.	TRBV7-2	.	TGTGCCAGCACCGACCGCCGGGGCCGGGGATATACAGATACGCAGTATTTT	CASTDRRGRGYTDTQYF
TRBJ1-1	.	TRBV12-5	.	TGTGCTAGTGGTCCCGGGGGGGTGGGCCGGGGCACTGAAGCTTTCTTT	CASGPGGVGRGTEAFF
TRBJ2-1	.	TRBV18	TRBD2	TGTGCCAGCTCACCACCGGAGGGACTAGCGCTCTACAATGAGCAGTTCTTC	CASSPPEGLALYNEQFF
TRBJ2-5	.	TRBV6-2/TRBV6-3	TRBD2	TGTGCCAGCAGCCATAGCGGGAGGGCCACATTCGGGGGTCAAGAGACCCAGTACTTC	CASSHSGRATFGGQETQYF
TRBJ1-1	.	TRBV19	TRBD1	TGTGCCAGCAAATCGGGACAGGTGACTGAAGCTTTCTTT	CASKSGQVTEAFF
TRBJ1-1	.	TRBV7-9	.	TGTGCCAGCAGCTCGGACCCGAACACTGAAGCTTTCTTT	CASSSDPNTEAFF
TRBJ2-1	.	TRBV29-1	TRBD2	TGCAGCGCCGGGACTAGGGGCAACAATGAGCAGTTCTTC	CSAGTRGNNEQFF
TRBJ2-1	.	TRBV12-5	.	TGTGCTAGTGGTTTGGGGCTGTTTGATCCTCTCAGCTCCTACAATGAGCAGTTCTTC	CASGLGLFDPLSSYNEQFF
TRBJ2-3	.	TRBV19	.	TGTGCCAGTAGTAACCGGGACAAGTCCTATACGCAGTATTTT	CASSNRDKSYTQYF
TRBJ2-5	.	TRBV10-3	TRBD1	TGTGCCATCAGTGGTGACAGGGGCATCCAAGAGACCCAGTACTTC	CAISGDRGIQETQYF
TRBJ1-2	.	TRBV9	.	TGTGCCAGCAGCGTACAGGGCAGTAACTATGGCTACACCTTC	CASSVQGSNYGYTF
TRBJ2-3	.	TRBV30	TRBD2	TGTGCCTGGGTAACTAGCGGCACAGATACGCAGTATTTT	CAWVTSGTDTQYF
TRBJ2-7	.	TRBV18	.	TGTGCCAGCTCACCGTCTAGTACAGGATCCTACGAGCAGTACTTC	CASSPSSTGSYEQYF
TRBJ2-7	.	TRBV20-1	.	TGCAGTGCTAGTGTCCCGGGCCATATTGGAGCGGCTTCTACCTACGAGCAGTACTTC	CSASVPGHIGAASTYEQYF
TRBJ1-2	.	TRBV25-1	TRBD1	TGTGCCAGCAGACCAGCTCTTAAGGGACAGGGGAACTATGGCTACACCTTC	CASRPALKGQGNYGYTF
TRBJ1-3	.	TRBV19	TRBD1	TGTGCCAGTAGTTTCCTGACAGGGGTTAGCTCTGGAAACACCATATATTTT	CASSFLTGVSSGNTIYF
TRBJ1-6	.	TRBV5-1	.	TGCGCCAGCAGCTTGGAAAGCTCTTTCAATTCACCCCTCCACTTT	CASSLESSFNSPLHF
TRBJ2-2	.	TRBV6-2/TRBV6-3	TRBD2	TGTGCCAGCAGTTACGCGGGACTAGCGGGAGGGACGAACACCGGGGAGCTGTTTTTT	CASSYAGLAGGTNTGELFF
TRBJ2-3	.	TRBV5-6	TRBD2	TGTGCCAGCACCTTGGCGTGGGCGGGACTAGCCCCGCCCGCCGAGTATTTT	CASTLAWAGLAPPAEYF
TRBJ1-1	.	TRBV12-3/TRBV12-4	.	TGTGCCAGCAGTTGGGGAGGGAATGAAGCTTTCTTT	CASSWGGNEAFF
TRBJ2-3	.	TRBV19	.	TGTGCCAGTAGTATTGATAGCGGCAGCACAGATACGCAGTATTTT	CASSIDSGSTDTQYF
TRBJ2-1	.	TRBV7-8	.	TGTGCCAGCAGCTTAGAGCTAGCCCCGTACAATGAGCAGTTCTTC	CASSLELAPYNEQFF
TRBJ2-3	.	TRBV4-3	.	TGCGCCAGCAGCCAACGGACTTCCACAGATACGCAGTATTTT	CASSQRTSTDTQYF
TRBJ1-1	.	TRBV7-2	.	TGTGCCAGCAGCTTACTGGGCAACACTGAAGCTTTCTTT	CASSLLGNTEAFF
TRBJ1-5	.	TRBV19	.	TGTGCCAGTAGTACCGACGTGAGGTTTCAGCCCCAGCATTTT	CASSTDVRFQPQHF
TRBJ2-7	.	TRBV6-5	.	TGTGCCAGCACCGTCAGGGCCTACGAGCAGTACTTC	CASTVRAYEQYF
TRBJ2-2	.	TRBV14	.	TGTGCCAGCAGCAAACAGGGCGCCGGGGAGCTGTTTTTT	CASSKQGAGELFF
TRBJ2-5	.	TRBV12-2	.	TGTGCAAGTCGCCCCCGTACCATTCGGGACAGTCAAGAGACCCAGTACTTC	CASRPRTIRDSQETQYF